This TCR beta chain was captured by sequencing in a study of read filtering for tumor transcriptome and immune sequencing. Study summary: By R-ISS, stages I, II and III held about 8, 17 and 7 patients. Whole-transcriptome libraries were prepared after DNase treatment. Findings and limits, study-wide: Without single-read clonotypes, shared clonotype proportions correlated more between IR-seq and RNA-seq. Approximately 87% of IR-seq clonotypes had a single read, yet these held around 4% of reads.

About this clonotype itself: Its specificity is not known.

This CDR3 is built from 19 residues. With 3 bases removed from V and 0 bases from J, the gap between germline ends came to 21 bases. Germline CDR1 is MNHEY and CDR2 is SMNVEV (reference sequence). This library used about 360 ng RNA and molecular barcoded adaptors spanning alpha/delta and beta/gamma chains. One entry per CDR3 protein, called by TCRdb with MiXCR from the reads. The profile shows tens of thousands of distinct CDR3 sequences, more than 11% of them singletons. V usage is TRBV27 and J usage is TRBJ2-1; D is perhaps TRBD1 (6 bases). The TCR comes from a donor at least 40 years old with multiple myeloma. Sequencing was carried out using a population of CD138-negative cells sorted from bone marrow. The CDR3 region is CASSFRPVRQVSSYNEQFF. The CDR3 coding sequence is TGTGCCAGCAGTTTCCGACCCGTACGACAGGTGAGCTCCTACAATGAGCAGTTCTTC.